This T cell receptor (beta chain) was obtained from a study of T-cell reconstitution after alpha-beta-depleted transplantation in children. Construction of the TCRbeta library involved unique molecular identifiers. TCRdb redid the calling of the PCR reads with MiXCR, one entry per CDR3 protein. The table lists approximately 390,000 distinct CDR3 sequences, approximately 10% of them singletons, with roughly 6% in the top ten. This clonotype was counted a few times. The sample in question was PBMCs from the stem cell graft donor, obtained from the stem cell graft. The source of this sequence is a human donor who donated a stem cell graft to a child with acute myeloid leukemia.

The CDR3 protein is CASSVDPSGAEAFF. The CDR3 nucleotides read TGTGCCAGCAGCGTAGACCCTTCTGGCGCTGAAGCTTTCTTT. The V call is TRBV9, the J call TRBJ1-1; D call uncertain. Deletions cut 0 bases from V and 6 bases from J, with 12 bases between. Germline V gene lookup returns CDR1 SGDLS and CDR2 YYNGEE. CDR3 length equals 14 residues.